A selection of T cell receptor beta chains follows, all from one sample in a study of technical replicates of blood from a few donors. The repertoire was sequenced with immunoSEQ multiplex PCR; TCRdb's copy has only in-frame clones and lacks some. The top ten clones hold more than 14% of a sample with 9,500 to 15,000 clones, roughly 80% of them seen once. Sequencing was carried out using PBMCs. These receptors all stem from a human donor in good health. Each CDR3 is given with its conserved first and last residue. D genes are given only for firm matches. Not every row has a clone size; where given, it reads once, few, many or a size class.

TRBV10-3	.	TRBJ2-7	TRBD2	CATSPGTSGKWDEQYF	TGTGCCACCTCCCCCGGGACTAGCGGGAAATGGGACGAGCAGTACTTC
TRBV7-7	.	TRBJ2-5	.	CASSSQTVETQYF	TGTGCCAGCAGCTCTCAGACAGTAGAGACCCAGTACTTC
TRBV6-1	.	TRBJ2-7	TRBD1	CASRKDRGLPYEQYF	TGTGCCAGCAGGAAGGACAGGGGGCTACCCTACGAGCAGTACTTC
TRBV6-5	.	TRBJ2-7	TRBD2	CASSLSGTSYEQYF	TGTGCCAGCAGTCTTAGCGGGACCTCCTACGAGCAGTACTTC
TRBV6-5	.	TRBJ2-1	.	CASSLAATSYNEQFF	TGTGCCAGCAGTTTAGCGGCTACGTCCTACAATGAGCAGTTCTTC
TRBV6-5	few	TRBJ2-7	TRBD2	CASSPLAAGDYEQYF	TGTGCCAGCAGCCCTCTTGCAGCGGGGGACTACGAGCAGTACTTC
TRBV19	once	TRBJ2-7	.	CASRRDSTSYEQYF	TGTGCCAGTAGACGTGACAGTACCTCCTACGAGCAGTACTTC
TRBV6-5	.	TRBJ1-1	.	CASNRVDTEAFF	TGTGCCAGCAACAGGGTGGACACTGAAGCTTTCTTT
TRBV7-6	.	TRBJ1-3	.	CASSPLGVGSGNTIYF	TGTGCCAGCAGCCCTTTAGGGGTCGGATCTGGAAACACCATATATTTT
TRBV18	.	TRBJ2-1	TRBD1	CASSPRQGHNEQFF	TGTGCCAGCTCACCCCGACAGGGGCACAATGAGCAGTTCTTC
TRBV28	.	TRBJ1-4	.	CASRRPGDSTNEKLFF	TGTGCCAGCAGACGCCCGGGGGATTCAACTAATGAAAAACTGTTTTTT
TRBV7-8	.	TRBJ1-2	.	CASSSERTARPANYGYTF	TGTGCCAGCAGCTCGGAAAGGACAGCTCGACCAGCTAACTATGGCTACACCTTC
TRBV10-2	.	TRBJ2-3	TRBD2	CASRLAATDTQYF	TGCGCCAGCAGGCTAGCGGCAACAGATACGCAGTATTTT
TRBV29-1	.	TRBJ2-7	.	CSVEDHSYEQYF	TGCAGCGTTGAAGATCACAGCTACGAGCAGTACTTC
TRBV5-1	.	TRBJ2-7	TRBD1	CASSFSGTGSYEQYF	TGCGCCAGCAGCTTCTCCGGGACAGGGTCCTACGAGCAGTACTTC
TRBV6-1	.	TRBJ2-1	TRBD2	CASRDTSGEGNEQFF	TGTGCCAGCAGGGATACTAGCGGGGAAGGAAATGAGCAGTTCTTC
TRBV29-1	.	TRBJ2-6	.	CSVAQGGANVLTF	TGCAGCGTTGCGCAGGGGGGGGCCAACGTCCTGACTTTC
TRBV30	.	TRBJ2-3	.	CAWSVGGLSTDTQYF	TGTGCCTGGAGTGTCGGGGGGCTTAGCACAGATACGCAGTATTTT
TRBV2	few	TRBJ1-1	TRBD1	CASSAGTGGPTEAFF	TGTGCCAGCAGTGCCGGGACAGGGGGTCCCACTGAAGCTTTCTTT
TRBV2	.	TRBJ1-1	.	CASRLTTDEAFF	TGTGCCAGCAGACTCACGACAGATGAAGCTTTCTTT
TRBV19	.	TRBJ1-3	.	CASSIFGDSGNTIYF	TGTGCCAGTAGTATTTTTGGAGACTCTGGAAACACCATATATTTT
TRBV5-6	.	TRBJ1-1	.	CASSVATHEAFF	TGTGCCAGCAGCGTCGCGACTCATGAAGCTTTCTTT
TRBV11-3	.	TRBJ1-3	.	CASSLVPTLDSGNTIYF	TGTGCCAGCAGCTTAGTCCCTACCCTCGACAGTGGAAACACCATATATTTT
TRBV27	.	TRBJ1-2	TRBD1	CASSSTGGVGYTF	TGTGCCAGCAGTTCGACAGGGGGGGTTGGCTACACCTTC
TRBV7-9	.	TRBJ2-1	.	CASLPPGSSYNEQFF	TGTGCCAGCCTACCCCCCGGTAGCAGCTACAATGAGCAGTTCTTC
TRBV6-5	.	TRBJ2-3	TRBD1	CASSGQATDTQYF	TGTGCCAGCAGTGGACAGGCCACAGATACGCAGTATTTT
TRBV6-1	.	TRBJ1-5	.	CASSESTLGVIQPQHF	TGTGCCAGCAGTGAATCCACCCTAGGGGTAATTCAGCCCCAGCATTTT
TRBV15	once	TRBJ2-1	.	CATSRAGLNYNEQFF	TGTGCCACCAGCAGGGCAGGACTAAACTACAATGAGCAGTTCTTC
TRBV4-1	.	TRBJ2-1	TRBD2	CASSQDFKSEGLAGGRGNEQFF	TGCGCCAGCAGCCAAGATTTTAAATCGGAGGGACTAGCGGGAGGGAGGGGCAATGAGCAGTTCTTC
TRBV27	.	TRBJ2-5	TRBD2	CASSHRTSWTRVETQYF	TGTGCCAGCAGCCACCGAACCTCCTGGACTAGGGTAGAGACCCAGTACTTC